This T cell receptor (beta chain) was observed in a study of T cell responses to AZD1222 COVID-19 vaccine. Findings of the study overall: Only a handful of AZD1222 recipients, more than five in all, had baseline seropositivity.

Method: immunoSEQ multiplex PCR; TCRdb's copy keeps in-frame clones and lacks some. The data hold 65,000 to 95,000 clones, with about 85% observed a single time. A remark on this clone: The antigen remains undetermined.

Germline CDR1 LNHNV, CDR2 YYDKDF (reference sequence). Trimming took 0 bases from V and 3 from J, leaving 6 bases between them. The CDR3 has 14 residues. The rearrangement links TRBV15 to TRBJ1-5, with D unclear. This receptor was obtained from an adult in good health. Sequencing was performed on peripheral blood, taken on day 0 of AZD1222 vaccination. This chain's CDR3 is CATSRDHNNQPQHF. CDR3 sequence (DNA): TGTGCCACCAGCAGAGACCACAACAATCAGCCCCAGCATTTT. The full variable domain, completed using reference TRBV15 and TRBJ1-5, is DAMVIQNPRYQVTQFGKPVTLSCSQTLNHNVMYWYQQKSSQAPKLLFHYYDKDFNNEADTPDNFQSRRPNTSFCFLDIRSPGLGDTAMYLCATSRDHNNQPQHFGDGTRLSIL.